These 8 T cell receptor beta chains came from one sample sequenced in a study of identical twins (TCRdb year 2016). The library was obtained by 5' RACE. The instrument was an Illumina HiSeq 2000. TCRdb passed the public sequencing reads through fastp at Q25 and MiXCR, retaining productive beta sequences. A single entry per CDR3 protein holds the most common genes and DNA from its merged rows. The sample profile shows some 230,000 distinct CDR3 sequences; 6.5% of them were found once. The ten largest clonotypes hold 13% to 15% of the sample. This same sample was also taken into another study, of T cells expressing NK-cell markers.

The sample consisted of CD8+ T cells sorted from blood. All receptors come from a woman in her late teens or twenties in good health.

This clonotype was detected a few times. The J gene is TRBJ2-7, the V gene TRBV3-2. TRBV3-2 is noted as a pseudogene. The CDR3 extends over 18 amino acids. The CDR3 region has the DNA TGTGCCAGCAGCCAAGATAGAATAGGCGGTACCTACACCAACGAGCAGTACTTC. It encodes CASSQDRIGGTYTNEQYF.

The chain carries TRBV18 and TRBJ2-1; 8 bases are shared with TRBD2. V was clipped by 4 bases and J by 8 bases; unmatched bases: 16. The CDR3 has 17 residues. The V gene's germline CDR1 is KGHSH and CDR2 LQKENI. The CDR3 DNA is TGTGCCAGCTCACAACGAAAGCGGGGGTTATTTGGGGATGAGCAGTTCTTC. Translation gives CASSQRKRGLFGDEQFF.

This clonotype was recorded at least ten times. The chain couples TRBV4-2 to TRBJ2-7; D gene unclear. Germline CDR1 LGHNA, CDR2 YNFKEQ. This CDR3 comprises 12 residues. V lost 1 base, J lost 7 bases, and 8 bases lay in between. CDR3 residues: CASSQGAREQYF. DNA for the CDR3: TGTGCCAGCAGCCAAGGTGCGAGGGAGCAGTACTTC.

This clonotype occurred a few times. V gene TRBV5-5 combines with J gene TRBJ2-5, with a tentative D call TRBD2 (5 bases). Germline lookup yields CDR1 SGHKS and CDR2 YYEKEE (reference sequence). The CDR3 spans 14 residues. V was clipped by 4 bases and J by 2 bases, with 12 bases between them. Here the CDR3 reads CASSEEDPQETQYF. In DNA, the CDR3 is TGTGCCAGCAGCGAGGAGGACCCACAAGAGACCCAGTACTTC.

The chain couples TRBV20-1 to TRBJ2-1, with 11 bases that match TRBD2. In germline, CDR1 is DFQATT, CDR2 SNEGSKA (reference sequence). V lost 0 bases and J lost 13; bases outside the gene matches: 2. CDR3 length equals 12 residues. The CDR3 spells CSARDSGREQFF. CDR3 nucleotides: TGCAGTGCTAGAGATAGCGGGAGGGAACAGTTCTTC.

This clonotype was counted at least ten times. This chain uses TRBV4-3 with TRBJ2-7, with 9 nucleotides matching TRBD2. Germline V lookup: CDR1 LGHNA, CDR2 YSLEER. The CDR3 contains 15 residues. Unmatched junction bases numbered 1, after V lost 1 base and J lost 0 bases. The CDR3 loop reads CASSQGLAVSYEQYF. Written as DNA, the CDR3 is TGCGCCAGCAGCCAAGGACTAGCGGTCTCCTACGAGCAGTACTTC.

This chain connects TRBV20-1 to TRBJ2-1; tentatively, D is TRBD1 (8 bases). Germline V lookup: CDR1 DFQATT, CDR2 SNEGSKA (reference sequence). The length of the CDR3 is 14 residues. V lost 5 bases and J 3 bases, leaving 14 bases between the germline ends. The CDR3 DNA follows: TGCAGTGCTTTCCACAGGGGGGGCTACAATGAGCAGTTCTTC. Its protein is CSAFHRGGYNEQFF.

This clonotype has at least ten counts. V usage is TRBV7-3 and J usage is TRBJ2-3; D unresolved. The CDR3 totals 13 residues. Looked up from germline, CDR1 is SGHTA and CDR2 is FQGTGA. V lost 5 bases to trimming and J lost 2 bases, with 8 bases between them. The CDR3 reads CASSPTLTDTQYF. CDR3 sequence (DNA): TGTGCCAGCAGCCCGACCCTCACAGATACGCAGTATTTT. Complete variable domain (other parts from reference TRBV7-3 and TRBJ2-3): GAGVSQTPSNKVTEKGKYVELRCDPISGHTALYWYRQSLGQGPEFLIYFQGTGAADDSGLPNDRFFAVRPEGSVSTLKIQRTERGDSAVYLCASSPTLTDTQYFGPGTRLTVL.